This record looks at one T cell receptor beta chain sequence and its context. The data stem from a study of T-cell reconstitution after alpha-beta-depleted transplantation in children. Construction of the TCRbeta library involved unique molecular identifiers. TCRdb ran MiXCR on the PCR reads and lists one entry per CDR3 protein. The table includes approximately 340,000 distinct CDR3 sequences, 9% to 12% detected once. The specimen was PBMCs from the stem cell graft donor, collected from the stem cell graft. This receptor was taken from a human donor who donated a stem cell graft to a child with acute lymphoblastic leukemia.

The CDR3 DNA follows: TGCAGTGCTAGAGGTGGGAGGGCTTCTTACAATGAGCAGTTCTTC. It is translated as CSARGGRASYNEQFF. The chain recombines TRBV20-1 with TRBJ2-1; 7 nucleotides align to TRBD2. The CDR3 covers 15 residues. Per germline, CDR1 DFQATT and CDR2 SNEGSKA (reference sequence). V dropped 1 base and J dropped 4; count of bases not matched to a gene: 7.